The 4 T cell receptor beta chains listed next were all sequenced from one sample in a study of beta chain features in type 1 diabetes. Points from the study as a whole: A moderate, significant TCRB CDR3 shortening appeared in type 1 diabetes across four CD4+ subsets.

The sequenced template was cDNA made from the entire isolated RNA. Assay: immunoSEQ multiplex PCR; the TCRdb copy retains only in-frame clones and omits some. The sample holds 200,000 to 300,000 clones; 11% are singletons and the top ten take more than 0.015%. Antigen specificity for these receptors is unknown. Sequencing was done on a sample of naive CD4+ T cells from blood. All receptors derive from a man aged 30 to 45 with type 1 diabetes.

This clone was seen only a few times. The gene calls are TRBV27 and TRBJ2-3, with a weak D call TRBD1 (5 bases). CDR1 is MNHEY, CDR2 SMNVEV, per germline (reference sequence). The germline V and J ends were trimmed by 7 bases and 1 base, with 15 bases remaining between them. The CDR3 covers 15 residues. CDR3 amino acids: CASIPYGRGTDTQYF. DNA for the CDR3: TGTGCCAGCATCCCCTATGGCAGGGGCACAGATACGCAGTATTTT.

This clone has only a few counts. The junction differs from germline at one of its ends, possibly a read error. The chain links TRBV7-3 to TRBJ2-1, with D maybe TRBD2 (5 bases). Germline V CDR1 and CDR2: SGHTA, FQGTGA. This CDR3 region has 14 residues. The CDR3 spells CASSLEPSYDEQFF. The CDR3 DNA sequence: TGTGCCAGCAGCTTAGAACCTAGCTACGATGAGCAGTTCTTC.

V gene TRBV15 combines with J gene TRBJ2-5; D might be TRBD2 (7 bases). The germline V and J ends were trimmed by 1 base and 2 bases, with 14 bases remaining between them. CDR1 and CDR2 from the germline V gene are LNHNV and YYDKDF (reference sequence). CDR3 length: 16 residues. The DNA of the CDR3 is TGTGCCACCAGCAGAGCACGCAGGGGAGGGCAAGAGACCCAGTACTTC. Protein sequence: CATSRARRGGQETQYF.

The rearrangement joins TRBV11-2 to TRBJ2-5; weak D call: TRBD2 (6 bases). CDR1 is SGHAT and CDR2 is FQNNGV in the germline V gene. The V end lost 5 bases, the J end lost 4 bases, and 17 bases lay between the germline ends. The CDR3 extends over 15 amino acids. CDR3 protein: CASSPGTGRGETQYF. For the CDR3, the DNA is TGTGCCAGCAGCCCCGGGACTGGGAGAGGAGAGACCCAGTACTTC.